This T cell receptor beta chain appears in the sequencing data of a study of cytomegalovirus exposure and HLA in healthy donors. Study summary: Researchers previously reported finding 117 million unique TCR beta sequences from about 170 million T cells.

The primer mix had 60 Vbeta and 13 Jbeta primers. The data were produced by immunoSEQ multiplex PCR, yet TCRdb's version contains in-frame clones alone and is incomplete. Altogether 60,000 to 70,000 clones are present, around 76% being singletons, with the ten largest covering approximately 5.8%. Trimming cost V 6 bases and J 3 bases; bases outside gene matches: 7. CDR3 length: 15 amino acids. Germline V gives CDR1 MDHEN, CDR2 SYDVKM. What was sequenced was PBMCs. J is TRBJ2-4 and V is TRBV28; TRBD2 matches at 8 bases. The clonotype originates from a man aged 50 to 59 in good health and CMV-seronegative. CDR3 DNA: TGTGCCAGCAGAGAGCGGGAGTTCGGCAAAAACATTCAGTACTTC. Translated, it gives CASREREFGKNIQYF.